The entry below gives a single T cell receptor (beta chain) sequence along with its context. The target of this receptor is not known. Nothing much larger sits one base from this clone, and base qualities are not available. Each collaborating institution followed its own protocols to collect whole blood in K2EDTA tubes. For TCRbeta analysis, collaborators shipped samples in one of three forms: frozen whole blood, isolated PBMCs, or DNA extracted from either of those sample types. This specimen belongs to a study of blood T cell repertoires in COVID-19 (TCRdb year 2020). As for the study more broadly: Samples from collaborators originated in the United States, Italy and Spain and spanned both the acute and convalescent phases of COVID-19. The repertoires were released in a freely available public database meant as a resource for research on the immune response to SARS-CoV-2. HLA class I and class II types, where available, came from metadata supplied by the sample provider rather than from assay-based typing. The prospective study material was composed of cDNA or gDNA derived from T cells, B-cell-depleted T cells, or PBMCs. A de-identified subject ID, COVID-19 status, age in years and sex were almost always included in the sample metadata. Samples were obtained from the ongoing ImmuneRACE study (first 160 participants) and from 1,000 to 1,500 subjects provided by 6 global collaborators. The dataset comprised deeply sampled blood TCRbeta repertoires from subjects exposed to, actively infected with, or recovered from COVID-19.

The study at large found these results: Clinical and demographic metadata were provided uncurated, with the amount varying by source and participant.

The CDR3 numbers 16 residues from cysteine through phenylalanine. Left in the record is the CDR3 DNA by itself, 48 bases read in frame from the first base. The germline V gene (reference sequence) specifies SEHNR as CDR1 and FQNEAQ as CDR2. The V and J ends are trimmed by 4 bases and 1 base, leaving 16 bases between them. The immunoSEQ Assay, a bias-controlled multiplex PCR, was used to amplify TCRbeta CDR3 regions from genomic DNA. As for the original processing: The number of nucleated cells in each sample was estimated by amplification of reference gene primers within the assay. To quantify the absolute abundance of each unique TCRbeta CDR3 rearrangement, sequence reads were collapsed and filtered. For each sample, productive Simpson clonality was calculated as the square root of Simpson's diversity index over productive rearrangements. TCRdb obtained this table from immuneACCESS and retained in-frame rearrangements with V and J assigned. These tables miss some clones; where compared with another copy, unresolved V genes account for less than half of the shortfall, and the remainder is unexplained. V, J and clone size were drawn from that table, and D and trimming were deduced from the DNA. This sample lists a few hundred thousand clones; roughly 90% were detected once. Approximately 2.2% of the sample comes from the top ten.

The sequence links TRBV7-9 to TRBJ1-1; a weak D assignment points to TRBD1 (6 bases agree). Sequenced input: peripheral blood. This receptor was obtained from a man in his fifties with acute or convalescent COVID-19. The DNA reads TGTGCCAGCAGCTCCCGCGGGGGACAAAAGAACACTGAAGCTTTCTTT. Its coded protein is CASSSRGGQKNTEAFF.